Sequencing of this T cell receptor (beta chain) was carried out in a study of T cells expressing NK-cell markers. About the study: The authors derived TCR beta repertoires from sorted CD3+CD56+NKG2C+, CD3+CD56+NKG2C- and CD3+CD56-NKG2C+ T cells. Sequenced donors, eight in total, included seven who were HCMV-seropositive and one who was seronegative.

This CDR3 contains 15 residues. Germline V gene data show CDR1 as SQVTM and CDR2 as ANQGSEA. Libraries used 5'RACE template switching adding universal primer site and UMIs. TCRdb reprocessed the 5' RACE reads and stores each CDR3 protein as one record, lacking DNA. The listing contains over 200,000 distinct CDR3 sequences. The V and J genes are TRBV29-1 and TRBJ2-1; TCRdb's D gene call, TRBD1, goes unchecked for lack of DNA. The sample consisted of blood T cells: a sorted CD56 or NKG2C T cell subset, CD4+ or CD8+ T cells, or bulk PBMC T cells (not recorded which). This TCR was sampled from a man aged 18 to 29 in good health. The CDR3: CSVEGGTGGIFWEFF.